This is a list of T cell receptor beta chains from one sample in a study of T cells after yellow fever vaccination. TCRdb itself ran the 5' RACE reads through MiXCR, one entry per CDR3 protein. The top ten clones hold roughly a sixth of a sample with about 300,000 distinct CDR3 sequences, roughly 6.8% of them seen once. Sample: PBMCs, taken roughly 45 days after the first yellow fever vaccination. The receptors originated from a man younger than 35 who received the YFV17D yellow fever vaccine. The CDR3 runs from the conserved cysteine through the conserved F or W. Fields, in order: V gene, J gene, clone size, D gene, CDR3 protein, CDR3 DNA. D genes are given only for firm matches. The size field is filled for only some rows; it gives once, few, many or a size class.

TRBV3-1,TRBJ2-2,-,-,CASSRRGADGELFF,TGTGCCAGCAGCCGTCGGGGGGCGGACGGGGAGCTGTTTTTT
TRBV30,TRBJ2-3,few,-,CAWSVLPTGDTQYF,TGTGCCTGGAGTGTGCTGCCGACCGGTGATACGCAGTATTTT
TRBV6-5,TRBJ2-3,-,TRBD2,CASSPGLAGGVDTQYF,TGTGCCAGCAGTCCAGGACTAGCGGGGGGAGTAGATACGCAGTATTTT
TRBV12-3/TRBV12-4,TRBJ2-5,many,-,CASRGLQETQYF,TGTGCCAGCAGAGGACTTCAAGAGACCCAGTACTTC
TRBV6-6,TRBJ2-7,-,-,CASSYGTYEQYF,TGTGCCAGCAGTTACGGTACCTACGAGCAGTACTTC
TRBV12-3/TRBV12-4,TRBJ2-3,-,-,CASSPSLGNTQYF,TGTGCCAGCAGTCCGTCACTAGGGAATACGCAGTATTTT
TRBV7-2,TRBJ2-5,-,-,CASSFVPTFQETQYF,TGTGCCAGCAGCTTTGTACCGACATTCCAAGAGACCCAGTACTTC
TRBV3-1,TRBJ2-3,-,-,CASCPGAIGSDTQYF,TGTGCCAGCTGCCCGGGGGCCATCGGAAGTGATACGCAGTATTTT
TRBV6-2/TRBV6-3,TRBJ2-1,few,-,CASSYVGGLDNEQFF,TGTGCCAGCAGTTACGTGGGGGGGCTGGACAATGAGCAGTTCTTC
TRBV5-1,TRBJ2-2,few,TRBD2,CASSLVGSASGAATGELFF,TGCGCCAGCAGCTTGGTTGGTTCGGCTAGCGGGGCGGCCACCGGGGAGCTGTTTTTT
TRBV12-3/TRBV12-4,TRBJ1-1,few,-,CASSLVSGQGTEAFF,TGTGCCAGCAGTTTAGTGTCAGGGCAGGGCACTGAAGCTTTCTTT
TRBV5-4,TRBJ2-5,few,TRBD2,CASRLTAGGIQETQYF,TGTGCCAGCAGATTGACAGCGGGGGGCATACAAGAGACCCAGTACTTC
TRBV11-1,TRBJ2-3,-,-,CASSSHDRGYDTQYF,TGTGCCAGCAGCAGCCACGATCGGGGGTACGATACGCAGTATTTT
TRBV27,TRBJ2-2,-,-,CASSPGPREENTGELFF,TGTGCCAGCAGCCCCGGGCCACGTGAGGAGAACACCGGGGAGCTGTTTTTT
TRBV7-9,TRBJ2-1,few,-,CASSHIRGPRYNEQFF,TGTGCCAGCAGCCACATACGGGGACCACGTTACAATGAGCAGTTCTTC
TRBV15,TRBJ2-6,many,-,CATSRGRYSGANVLTF,TGTGCCACCAGCAGGGGCAGATACTCTGGGGCCAACGTCCTGACTTTC
TRBV12-3/TRBV12-4,TRBJ2-1,-,-,CASSLGGVYNNEQFF,TGTGCCAGCAGTTTAGGGGGTGTCTATAACAATGAGCAGTTCTTC
TRBV19,TRBJ2-6,-,-,CASSIRWEASLTF,TGTGCCAGTAGTATTAGGTGGGAAGCGAGCCTGACTTTC
TRBV24-1,TRBJ2-3,-,TRBD1,CATSTGQGVTDTQYF,TGTGCCACCAGCACGGGACAGGGGGTGACAGATACGCAGTATTTT
TRBV29-1,TRBJ2-3,few,TRBD2,CSVDSGGAADTQYF,TGCAGCGTTGATTCGGGGGGGGCGGCAGATACGCAGTATTTT
TRBV7-3,TRBJ2-1,few,-,CASSRRGDAYNEQFF,TGTGCCAGCAGCCGGAGAGGGGATGCGTACAATGAGCAGTTCTTC
TRBV6-5,TRBJ2-5,many,TRBD1,CASSYLGTAGETQYF,TGTGCCAGCAGTTACCTAGGGACAGCTGGGGAGACCCAGTACTTC